This T cell receptor beta chain was captured in a study of cytomegalovirus exposure and HLA in healthy donors. Study-wide points: In vitro testing confirmed a few CMV-associated chains as specific for CMV antigens.

Points on this clone: Its antigen is unknown.

The CDR3 loop spans 15 amino acids. Germline values: CDR1 SGHRS, CDR2 YFSETQ. Trimming cost V 2 bases and J 3 bases, with 11 bases left between them. Donors showed nominal health when sampled, although they likely had unrecorded immune exposures. PCR amplification relied on 60 Vbeta primers (plus 13 Jbeta primers). Sequencing used immunoSEQ multiplex PCR; TCRdb keeps in-frame clones, though not all of them. The repertoire includes fewer than 200,000 clones, about 68% of them detected once, and 1.3% to 1.5% sits in the top ten. Specimen: PBMCs. The receptor was isolated from a man aged 18 to 29 in good health and CMV-seronegative. The rearrangement joins TRBV5-1 to TRBJ2-2; perhaps TRBD1 as D (6 bases). The CDR3 coding sequence is TGCGCCAGCAGCTTAGGGACACTCTACACCGGGGAGCTGTTTTTT. Protein sequence: CASSLGTLYTGELFF. Combining the CDR3 with reference TRBV5-1 and TRBJ2-2 gives the whole variable domain KAGVTQTPRYLIKTRGQQVTLSCSPISGHRSVSWYQQTPGQGLQFLFEYFSETQRNKGNFPGRFSGRQFSNSRSEMNVSTLELGDSALYLCASSLGTLYTGELFFGEGSRLTVL.